This section outlines one TCR beta chain sequence together with its context. Antigen specificity is unknown. Deletions cut 6 bases from V and 5 bases from J, with 10 bases between. The length of the CDR3 is 12 residues. Per the germline V gene, CDR1 is MNHNS and CDR2 is SASEGT. The data belong to a study of cytomegalovirus exposure and HLA in healthy donors. Background on the study: The approximately 120 million unique TCR beta sequences, from approximately 170 million T cells, were found by an earlier analysis.

Findings of the study overall: Across all donors, roughly uniform sequencing depth was an assumption of the presence/absence analyses. The authors listed around 150 TCR beta chains as cytomegalovirus-associated.

This PCR relied on a set of 60 Vbeta primers and 13 Jbeta primers. TCRdb's table, derived via immunoSEQ multiplex PCR, lists solely in-frame clones and lacks some. The sample comprises some 110,000 clones, approximately 70% of which are singletons, and around 0.9% rests with the top ten. This receptor was identified in a woman under 40 in good health and CMV-seronegative. The V gene is TRBV6-1, the J gene TRBJ1-2, with no clear D. The sequenced material came from PBMCs. The CDR3 is CASRMDWYGYTF. In nucleotides, the CDR3 is TGTGCCAGCAGGATGGACTGGTATGGCTACACCTTC.